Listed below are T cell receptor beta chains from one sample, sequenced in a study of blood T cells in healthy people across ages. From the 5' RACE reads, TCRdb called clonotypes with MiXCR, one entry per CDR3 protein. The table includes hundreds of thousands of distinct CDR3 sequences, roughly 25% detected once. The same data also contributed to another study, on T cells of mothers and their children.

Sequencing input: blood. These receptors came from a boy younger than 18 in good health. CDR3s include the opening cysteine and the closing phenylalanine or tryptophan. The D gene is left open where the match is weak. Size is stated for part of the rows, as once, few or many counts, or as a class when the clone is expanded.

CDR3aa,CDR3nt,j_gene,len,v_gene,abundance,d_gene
CASSSKGGPYSYEQYF,TGTGCCAGCAGCTCCAAAGGGGGCCCGTACTCCTACGAGCAGTACTTC,TRBJ2-7,16,TRBV27,NA,TRBD1
CASSPQVAGDTIYF,TGTGCCAGCAGCCCGCAGGTAGCTGGAGACACCATATATTTT,TRBJ1-3,14,TRBV14,NA,NA
CASGPPGSAGETQYF,TGTGCTAGTGGTCCCCCGGGGTCGGCGGGAGAGACCCAGTACTTC,TRBJ2-5,15,TRBV12-5,NA,NA
CAWKWQGASYGYTF,TGTGCCTGGAAATGGCAGGGGGCGAGCTATGGCTACACCTTC,TRBJ1-2,14,TRBV30,NA,TRBD1
CASSPSAGVGETQYF,TGTGCCAGCAGTCCGAGTGCGGGGGTAGGGGAGACCCAGTACTTC,TRBJ2-5,15,TRBV27,few,TRBD2
CAISADRDSYNEQFF,TGTGCCATCAGTGCGGACAGGGACTCCTACAATGAGCAGTTCTTC,TRBJ2-1,15,TRBV10-3,few,TRBD1
CAISPFLAGSTDTRYF,TGTGCCATCAGTCCATTTCTAGCGGGGAGCACAGATACGCGGTATTTT,TRBJ2-3,16,TRBV10-3,few,TRBD2
CASSGTESYEQYF,TGTGCCAGCAGCGGGACAGAGTCCTACGAGCAGTACTTC,TRBJ2-7,13,TRBV9,few,NA
CSASGQGVNEQYF,TGCAGTGCCTCGGGACAGGGGGTGAACGAGCAGTACTTC,TRBJ2-7,13,TRBV20-1,NA,TRBD1
CASRLGGLAITDTQYF,TGTGCCAGCAGGCTAGGGGGACTAGCGATCACAGATACGCAGTATTTT,TRBJ2-3,16,TRBV7-2,NA,TRBD2
CASSSGKRAKNIQYF,TGTGCCAGCAGTTCAGGGAAGAGGGCCAAAAACATTCAGTACTTC,TRBJ2-4,15,TRBV6-6,NA,NA
CASGNSGTQYF,TGTGCCAGCGGAAACTCGGGGACCCAGTACTTC,TRBJ2-5,11,TRBV27,few,NA
CASSYVTDTQYF,TGTGCCAGCAGTTATGTGACAGATACGCAGTATTTT,TRBJ2-3,12,TRBV25-1,few,NA
CASSAWGGITDTQYF,TGTGCCAGCAGCGCGTGGGGAGGGATCACAGATACGCAGTATTTT,TRBJ2-3,15,TRBV25-1,few,TRBD2
CASRTVSNEKLFF,TGTGCCAGCAGGACAGTTTCTAATGAAAAACTGTTTTTT,TRBJ1-4,13,TRBV27,NA,NA
CASSPPGPGNIQYF,TGTGCCAGCTCACCACCGGGACCTGGAAACATTCAGTACTTC,TRBJ2-4,14,TRBV18,NA,NA
CSARGQGSYNEQFF,TGCAGTGCTAGGGGACAGGGCTCCTACAATGAGCAGTTCTTC,TRBJ2-1,14,TRBV20-1,few,TRBD1
CASTRTSGNNEQFF,TGTGCCAGCACCAGGACTAGCGGGAACAATGAGCAGTTCTTC,TRBJ2-1,14,TRBV12-3/TRBV12-4,few,TRBD2
CASGSPRQAPLNYGYTF,TGTGCTAGTGGCTCCCCTCGACAGGCCCCCCTGAACTATGGCTACACCTTC,TRBJ1-2,17,TRBV12-5,few,NA
CASSYTGTSGFYEQYF,TGCGCCAGCAGCTACACCGGGACTAGCGGCTTCTACGAGCAGTACTTC,TRBJ2-7,16,TRBV4-1,NA,TRBD2
CAISEQVTGTNSPLHF,TGTGCCATCAGTGAGCAGGTAACAGGGACGAATTCACCCCTCCACTTT,TRBJ1-6,16,TRBV10-3,NA,NA
CASSLVQGSNQPQHF,TGTGCCAGCAGTTTAGTACAGGGGAGCAATCAGCCCCAGCATTTT,TRBJ1-5,15,TRBV12-3/TRBV12-4,NA,TRBD1
CASSPLIRISGNTIYF,TGTGCCAGCAGCCCCCTGATCCGAATCTCTGGAAACACCATATATTTT,TRBJ1-3,16,TRBV4-2,few,NA
CASSHERTGTGEAFF,TGCGCCAGCAGCCACGAAAGGACAGGGACGGGCGAAGCTTTCTTT,TRBJ1-1,15,TRBV4-3,NA,TRBD1
CASSPRTRGDTQYF,TGTGCCAGCAGCCCGCGGACGAGGGGAGATACGCAGTATTTT,TRBJ2-3,14,TRBV7-2,NA,NA
CASSLQEGARSPLHF,TGCGCCAGCAGCTTGCAAGAGGGGGCCCGGTCACCCCTCCACTTT,TRBJ1-6,15,TRBV5-1,NA,TRBD1
CATSDFPGPHEDEQFF,TGTGCCACCAGTGATTTCCCGGGACCCCATGAGGATGAGCAGTTCTTC,TRBJ2-1,16,TRBV24-1,NA,NA
CSARVRTNYGYTF,TGCAGTGCTAGAGTAAGGACCAACTATGGCTACACCTTC,TRBJ1-2,13,TRBV20-1,few,NA
CASSAGEAYEQYF,TGTGCCAGCAGCGCGGGGGAAGCTTACGAGCAGTACTTC,TRBJ2-7,13,TRBV25-1,NA,TRBD2
CASSQSGTSDNEQFF,TGCGCCAGCAGCCAATCCGGGACTAGCGACAATGAGCAGTTCTTC,TRBJ2-1,15,TRBV4-1,few,TRBD2
CASSGALTTGELFF,TGTGCCAGCAGTGGAGCCCTTACCACCGGGGAGCTGTTTTTT,TRBJ2-2,14,TRBV6-2/TRBV6-3,NA,NA
CASSTRLATSTDTQYF,TGTGCCAGCAGCACCCGACTAGCGACTAGCACAGATACGCAGTATTTT,TRBJ2-3,16,TRBV9,NA,TRBD2
CASTTGFSYF,TGTGCCAGCACGACAGGGTTCAGCTACTTC,TRBJ2-4,10,TRBV21-1,few,NA
CASSLGHQGGELFF,TGTGCCAGCAGCTTAGGGCATCAGGGCGGGGAGCTGTTTTTT,TRBJ2-2,14,TRBV7-6,NA,NA
CASSYSIGQNQPQHF,TGTGCCAGCAGTTACTCGATAGGGCAGAATCAGCCCCAGCATTTT,TRBJ1-5,15,TRBV6-5,few,NA
CATLAQGLNIQYF,TGTGCCACTCTCGCCCAAGGCCTGAACATTCAGTACTTC,TRBJ2-4,13,TRBV6-6,NA,NA
CASSQGVREMGYTF,TGTGCCAGCAGCCAAGGCGTTAGGGAAATGGGCTACACCTTC,TRBJ1-2,14,TRBV14,many,NA
CASSYGPARQPQHF,TGTGCCAGCAGTTATGGGCCCGCACGCCAGCCCCAGCATTTT,TRBJ1-5,14,TRBV6-5,once,NA
CASSLDSPNYGYTF,TGCGCCAGCAGCTTGGACAGCCCTAACTATGGCTACACCTTC,TRBJ1-2,14,TRBV5-1,NA,NA
CASSSQDGNYGYTF,TGCGCCAGCAGCTCCCAGGACGGGAACTATGGCTACACCTTC,TRBJ1-2,14,TRBV5-1,few,NA
CATYRTSGGQETQYF,TGTGCCACGTATCGGACTAGCGGGGGACAAGAGACCCAGTACTTC,TRBJ2-5,15,TRBV10-3,few,TRBD2
CASSQGQSGNTIYF,TGTGCCAGCAGCCAAGGACAGTCGGGAAACACCATATATTTT,TRBJ1-3,14,TRBV14,NA,NA
CAISDTGWTNEKLFF,TGTGCCATCAGTGATACGGGGTGGACTAATGAAAAACTGTTTTTT,TRBJ1-4,15,TRBV10-3,few,NA
CASSYFRTDEKLFF,TGTGCCAGCAGTTACTTCCGGACGGATGAAAAACTGTTTTTT,TRBJ1-4,14,TRBV6-6,NA,NA
CASSLHSSGETQYF,TGCGCCAGCAGCTTGCATTCTTCAGGGGAGACCCAGTACTTC,TRBJ2-5,14,TRBV5-1,NA,NA
CASSLDHHLGTDTQYF,TGCGCCAGCAGCCTCGACCATCACCTCGGGACAGATACGCAGTATTTT,TRBJ2-3,16,TRBV4-1,NA,NA
CASSTFTSGLNEQFF,TGTGCCAGCAGTACGTTCACTAGCGGGCTCAATGAGCAGTTCTTC,TRBJ2-1,15,TRBV28,few,TRBD2
CASSYAGTDTQYF,TGTGCCAGCAGTTACGCTGGCACAGATACGCAGTATTTT,TRBJ2-3,13,TRBV6-6,few,NA
CATRPGGLGSPLHF,TGTGCCACCAGACCGGGGGGGTTGGGGTCACCCCTCCACTTT,TRBJ1-6,14,TRBV15,NA,NA
CASSRSEAANEKLFF,TGTGCCAGCAGCCGTTCAGAAGCGGCTAACGAAAAACTGTTTTTT,TRBJ1-4,15,TRBV3-1,NA,NA
CASSSWGMVVF,TGTGCCAGCAGTTCATGGGGAATGGTGGTCTTC,TRBJ2-1,11,TRBV28,many,NA
CSVVGDYGYTF,TGCAGCGTTGTCGGAGACTATGGCTACACCTTC,TRBJ1-2,11,TRBV29-1,NA,NA
CASSLANPGRYGYTF,TGTGCCAGCAGCTTAGCTAATCCAGGGCGGTATGGCTACACCTTC,TRBJ1-2,15,TRBV7-9,few,NA
CATSDWALTGTGSVMDGELFF,TGTGCCACCAGTGATTGGGCCTTAACCGGGACAGGGAGCGTAATGGACGGGGAGCTGTTTTTT,TRBJ2-2,21,TRBV24-1,NA,TRBD1